Below, 14 T cell receptor beta chains from the same sample are listed, as sequenced in a study of blood T cell repertoires in COVID-19. Repertoires were generated with immunoSEQ multiplex PCR, while TCRdb's copy carries only in-frame clones and drops some. The data hold tens of thousands of clones, with over 75% observed a single time. Sequencing used peripheral blood. The receptors originated from a woman older than 75 with acute or convalescent COVID-19.

The chain joins TRBV27 to TRBJ1-6; no firm D call. This CDR3 has 13 amino acids. Trimming removed 4 bases at V and 8 bases at J, with 9 bases between. CDR1 is MNHEY and CDR2 is SMNVEV in the germline V gene (reference sequence). The CDR3 DNA follows: TGTGCCAGCAGTTCGGAGAGGGATTCACCCCTCCACTTT. Its translation is CASSSERDSPLHF.

This sequence joins TRBV18 and TRBJ1-5; no firm D call. V was trimmed by 2 bases and J by 2 bases, leaving 7 bases between them. The germline V gene has CDR1 KGHSH and CDR2 LQKENI. The CDR3 has 14 residues. CDR3 region: CASSPTGGNQPQHF. CDR3 DNA: TGTGCCAGCTCACCAACGGGTGGCAATCAGCCCCAGCATTTT.

The chain employs TRBV30 and TRBJ1-3; tentatively, D is TRBD1 (5 bases). This CDR3 comprises 16 residues. The V end lost 1 base, the J end lost 0 bases, and 13 bases lay between the germline ends. Germline CDR1 GTSNPN, CDR2 SVGIG (reference sequence). This CDR3 is CAWSAQWGLSGNTIYF. The CDR3, as DNA: TGTGCCTGGAGTGCTCAGTGGGGCCTCTCTGGAAACACCATATATTTT.

The chain joins TRBV7-2 to TRBJ1-6, with D perhaps TRBD1 (5 bases). Trimming took 3 bases from V and 7 from J, leaving 10 bases between them. The CDR3 is 14 amino acids. Germline-derived CDR1 and CDR2 are SGHTA and FQGNSA. The CDR3: CASSFRQTNSPLHF. The CDR3 DNA follows: TGTGCCAGCAGCTTTCGACAGACAAATTCACCCCTCCACTTT.

This clone occurred once. J is TRBJ2-7 and V is TRBV11-2; TRBD2 might be the D (5 bases). Germline values: CDR1 SGHAT, CDR2 FQNNGV. CDR3 size: 12 residues. V lost 1 base to trimming and J lost 10 bases, with 11 bases between them. CDR3 DNA: TGTGCCAGCAGCTTAGGATCGGGGAGACAGTACTTC. It encodes CASSLGSGRQYF.

This rearrangement joins TRBV5-1 to TRBJ1-4; 7 bases map to TRBD1. This CDR3 comprises 16 residues. CDR1 and CDR2 (germline): SGHRS, YFSETQ. Losses at the gene ends were 4 bases for V and 11 bases for J; bases not matched to a gene: 17. Here the CDR3 reads CASSGLEVGGRGKLFF. CDR3 DNA sequence: TGCGCCAGCAGCGGCCTGGAGGTAGGGGGCCGCGGGAAACTGTTTTTT.

The CDR3 loop is CSASGLAAGNEQFF. CDR3 bases: TGCAGTGCTAGTGGACTAGCGGCTGGCAATGAGCAGTTCTTC. The chain is built from TRBV20-1 and TRBJ2-1, with 10 bases lining up with TRBD2. The CDR3 is made up of 14 amino acids. The J segment lost 6 bases and the V segment lost 3 bases, leaving 5 bases of the junction unmatched. Germline loops: CDR1 DFQATT, CDR2 SNEGSKA (reference sequence).

The J gene is TRBJ2-3, the V gene TRBV30; 10 bases are a match to TRBD2. This CDR3 contains 14 residues. V was pared by 4 bases and J by 6 bases, with 7 bases of the junction left unmatched. CDR1 is GTSNPN and CDR2 is SVGIG in the germline V gene (reference sequence). The CDR3 region is CAWNSGRAGDTQYF. As DNA, the CDR3 is TGTGCCTGGAACAGCGGGAGGGCCGGGGATACGCAGTATTTT.

The count of this clone is one. The CDR3 spells CASSPRAGTGGGPEAFF. The CDR3 DNA reads TGTGCCAGCAGCCCCCGAGCGGGGACAGGGGGCGGGCCTGAAGCTTTCTTT. This sequence joins TRBV7-6 and TRBJ1-1; 12 nucleotides line up with TRBD1. The V segment lost 5 bases and the J segment 6 bases; nucleotides outside the gene matches: 13. CDR3 length: 17 amino acids. Germline CDR1 and CDR2: SGHVS and FNYEAQ.

The chain carries TRBV12-3 or TRBV12-4 and TRBJ1-1; possible D gene TRBD1, 5 bases. Trimming cost V 0 bases and J 7 bases, with 9 bases left between them. CDR3 length: 13 residues. The CDR3 region is CASSLAQGGEAFF. In DNA, the CDR3 is TGTGCCAGCAGTTTAGCCCAGGGAGGTGAAGCTTTCTTT.

The chain couples TRBV6-5 to TRBJ2-7, with TRBD1 as a possible D gene (6 bases). Trimming removed 4 bases from V and 9 bases from J, with 16 bases in between. Germline CDR1 reads MNHEY; CDR2 reads SVGAGI. The CDR3 is 13 residues long. The CDR3 DNA is TGTGCCAGCAGTTCGACAGGTCCAGTGGTGCAGTACTTC. This sequence encodes CASSSTGPVVQYF.

The rearrangement joins TRBV27 to TRBJ1-6; no firm D call. With 7 bases removed from V and 0 bases from J, the gap between germline ends came to 13 bases. Germline loops: CDR1 MNHEY, CDR2 SMNVEV (reference sequence). The CDR3 sequence is 16 residues long. This CDR3 is CASTVGGNSYNSPLHF. The CDR3 nucleotides read TGTGCCAGCACGGTAGGAGGGAACTCCTATAATTCACCCCTCCACTTT.

The chain is built from TRBV6-6 and TRBJ1-5; D may be TRBD1 (5 bases). Germline V lookup: CDR1 MNHNY, CDR2 SVGAGI (reference sequence). V lost 6 bases, J lost 4 bases, and 7 bases lay in between. The CDR3 contains 12 residues. The DNA for the CDR3 is TGTGCCAGCAGGGGGCGAAATCAGCCCCAGCATTTT. This encodes CASRGRNQPQHF.

The rearrangement links TRBV2 to TRBJ2-1; TRBD2 aligns across 14 bases. V gave up 6 bases and J gave up 0 bases; unmatched junction bases: 1. The CDR3 spans 16 residues. The germline CDR1 and CDR2 sequences are SNHLY and FYNNEI. The chain's CDR3 is CASRGTSGSSYNEQFF. The CDR3 bases are TGTGCCAGCAGGGGGACTAGCGGGAGCTCCTACAATGAGCAGTTCTTC.